The rows below give T cell receptor beta chains drawn from one sample of a study of blood T cells in healthy people across ages. A single record per CDR3 protein comes from TCRdb applying MiXCR to the 5' RACE reads. Here the sample spans about 580,000 distinct CDR3 sequences, around 50% being singletons. Sequencing was carried out using blood. The receptors were sampled from a man older than 75 in good health. The CDR3 runs from the conserved cysteine through the conserved F or W. The D gene is left open where the match is weak. For some rows the clone size is stated as once, few or many, or as a class when expanded; others skip it.

d_call: NA
v_call: TRBV5-1
j_call: TRBJ2-5
clone_size: NA
cdr3_length: 11
cdr3_aa: CASGMTETQYF
cdr3_nt: TGCGCCAGCGGGATGACGGAGACCCAGTACTTC

d_call: NA
v_call: TRBV7-3
j_call: TRBJ2-1
clone_size: NA
cdr3_length: 15
cdr3_aa: CASSLSRARNGEQFF
cdr3_nt: TGTGCCAGCAGCTTAAGCAGGGCTCGCAATGGTGAGCAGTTCTTC

d_call: NA
v_call: TRBV9
j_call: TRBJ1-5
clone_size: NA
cdr3_length: 14
cdr3_aa: CASSARNSNQPQHF
cdr3_nt: TGTGCCAGCAGCGCCCGGAATAGCAATCAGCCCCAGCATTTT

d_call: TRBD1
v_call: TRBV6-1
j_call: TRBJ2-7
clone_size: once
cdr3_length: 14
cdr3_aa: CASSEVAGGYEQYF
cdr3_nt: TGTGCCAGCAGTGAGGTGGCAGGGGGCTACGAGCAGTACTTC

d_call: TRBD1
v_call: TRBV29-1
j_call: TRBJ2-1
clone_size: NA
cdr3_length: 14
cdr3_aa: CSVDGTGPYNEQFF
cdr3_nt: TGCAGCGTTGATGGGACAGGGCCATACAATGAGCAGTTCTTC

d_call: TRBD1
v_call: TRBV18
j_call: TRBJ2-3
clone_size: NA
cdr3_length: 16
cdr3_aa: CASSPLGTDYTDTQYF
cdr3_nt: TGTGCCAGCTCACCATTGGGGACAGACTACACAGATACGCAGTATTTT

d_call: TRBD2
v_call: TRBV10-3
j_call: TRBJ2-7
clone_size: few
cdr3_length: 16
cdr3_aa: CAISEGLAGGPYEQYF
cdr3_nt: TGTGCCATCAGTGAGGGTTTAGCGGGAGGGCCGTACGAGCAGTACTTC

d_call: NA
v_call: TRBV20-1
j_call: TRBJ2-5
clone_size: NA
cdr3_length: 12
cdr3_aa: CSATGGLETQYF
cdr3_nt: TGCAGTGCTACTGGGGGTTTGGAGACCCAGTACTTC

d_call: NA
v_call: TRBV11-2
j_call: TRBJ2-5
clone_size: once
cdr3_length: 16
cdr3_aa: CASSLGILAEQETQYF
cdr3_nt: TGTGCCAGCAGCTTAGGTATCTTAGCGGAACAAGAGACCCAGTACTTC

d_call: NA
v_call: TRBV10-3
j_call: TRBJ1-1
clone_size: NA
cdr3_length: 14
cdr3_aa: CAITDGLGNTEAFF
cdr3_nt: TGTGCCATCACCGACGGACTGGGGAACACTGAAGCTTTCTTT

d_call: TRBD2
v_call: TRBV7-2
j_call: TRBJ2-3
clone_size: few
cdr3_length: 15
cdr3_aa: CASRGGSSGGDTQYF
cdr3_nt: TGTGCCAGCAGAGGAGGGTCTAGCGGGGGGGATACGCAGTATTTT

d_call: NA
v_call: TRBV29-1
j_call: TRBJ2-6
clone_size: NA
cdr3_length: 13
cdr3_aa: CSVGHSGANVLTF
cdr3_nt: TGCAGCGTTGGACACTCTGGGGCCAACGTCCTGACTTTC

d_call: NA
v_call: TRBV7-2
j_call: TRBJ2-7
clone_size: few
cdr3_length: 13
cdr3_aa: CASSLGGQPEQYF
cdr3_nt: TGTGCCAGCAGCCTGGGGGGCCAGCCTGAGCAGTACTTC

d_call: TRBD2
v_call: TRBV7-2
j_call: TRBJ2-2
clone_size: NA
cdr3_length: 17
cdr3_aa: CASGGTSGRTNTGELFF
cdr3_nt: TGTGCCAGCGGCGGGACTAGCGGGAGGACGAACACCGGGGAGCTGTTTTTT

d_call: NA
v_call: TRBV29-1
j_call: TRBJ2-5
clone_size: many
cdr3_length: 12
cdr3_aa: CSVGGAKETQYF
cdr3_nt: TGCAGCGTTGGTGGGGCCAAAGAGACCCAGTACTTC

d_call: TRBD2
v_call: TRBV5-1
j_call: TRBJ2-1
clone_size: few
cdr3_length: 16
cdr3_aa: CASSLDGGSLGNEQFF
cdr3_nt: TGCGCCAGCAGCTTGGACGGCGGGAGCCTAGGAAATGAGCAGTTCTTC

d_call: TRBD1
v_call: TRBV4-1
j_call: TRBJ2-1
clone_size: NA
cdr3_length: 17
cdr3_aa: CASSQAYRDRPDNEQFF
cdr3_nt: TGCGCCAGCAGCCAGGCTTACCGGGACAGACCTGACAATGAGCAGTTCTTC

d_call: NA
v_call: TRBV27
j_call: TRBJ2-5
clone_size: NA
cdr3_length: 13
cdr3_aa: CASSLSRGSTQYF
cdr3_nt: TGTGCCAGCAGTTTATCCCGGGGGTCGACCCAGTACTTC

d_call: TRBD1
v_call: TRBV23-1
j_call: TRBJ2-4
clone_size: few
cdr3_length: 13
cdr3_aa: CASTRQGANIQYF
cdr3_nt: TGCGCCAGCACTAGACAGGGGGCGAACATTCAGTACTTC

d_call: NA
v_call: TRBV12-3/TRBV12-4
j_call: TRBJ2-7
clone_size: NA
cdr3_length: 15
cdr3_aa: CASSYDSPTTYEQYF
cdr3_nt: TGTGCCAGCAGTTACGACAGCCCCACTACCTACGAGCAGTACTTC

d_call: NA
v_call: TRBV29-1
j_call: TRBJ2-7
clone_size: NA
cdr3_length: 11
cdr3_aa: CSVGRGYEQYF
cdr3_nt: TGCAGCGTTGGCAGGGGCTACGAGCAGTACTTC

d_call: TRBD2
v_call: TRBV5-5
j_call: TRBJ2-1
clone_size: few
cdr3_length: 14
cdr3_aa: CASSLGTSTNEQFF
cdr3_nt: TGTGCCAGCAGCCTGGGGACTAGTACGAATGAGCAGTTCTTC

d_call: TRBD2
v_call: TRBV9
j_call: TRBJ2-1
clone_size: NA
cdr3_length: 17
cdr3_aa: CASSVAVAGGQNHEQFF
cdr3_nt: TGTGCCAGCAGCGTAGCCGTAGCGGGGGGGCAGAACCATGAGCAGTTCTTC

d_call: TRBD2
v_call: TRBV7-9
j_call: TRBJ2-7
clone_size: NA
cdr3_length: 17
cdr3_aa: CASSLGLAGRSYNEQYF
cdr3_nt: TGTGCCAGCAGCTTAGGACTAGCGGGACGGTCCTACAATGAGCAGTACTTC

d_call: NA
v_call: TRBV9
j_call: TRBJ2-5
clone_size: NA
cdr3_length: 13
cdr3_aa: CASSPRPTYGQYF
cdr3_nt: TGTGCCAGCAGCCCTCGACCAACCTACGGGCAGTACTTC

d_call: TRBD1
v_call: TRBV28
j_call: TRBJ2-5
clone_size: NA
cdr3_length: 15
cdr3_aa: CASNPLGQGKETQYF
cdr3_nt: TGTGCCAGCAACCCATTGGGACAGGGAAAAGAGACCCAGTACTTC

d_call: NA
v_call: TRBV7-8
j_call: TRBJ2-1
clone_size: few
cdr3_length: 16
cdr3_aa: CASSFSSSVVRNEQFF
cdr3_nt: TGTGCCAGCAGCTTTTCTAGCTCGGTTGTAAGAAATGAGCAGTTCTTC

d_call: TRBD1
v_call: TRBV5-1
j_call: TRBJ2-5
clone_size: once
cdr3_length: 16
cdr3_aa: CASSLWDSPYQETQYF
cdr3_nt: TGCGCCAGCAGCTTGTGGGACAGCCCTTACCAAGAGACCCAGTACTTC

d_call: NA
v_call: TRBV29-1
j_call: TRBJ2-5
clone_size: NA
cdr3_length: 14
cdr3_aa: CSVEGGGATGTQYF
cdr3_nt: TGCAGCGTTGAAGGGGGCGGGGCCACCGGGACCCAGTACTTC

d_call: NA
v_call: TRBV20-1
j_call: TRBJ1-2
clone_size: NA
cdr3_length: 17
cdr3_aa: CSARDLGRETANYGYTF
cdr3_nt: TGCAGTGCTAGAGATCTGGGCAGGGAGACAGCTAACTATGGCTACACCTTC

d_call: NA
v_call: TRBV9
j_call: TRBJ1-5
clone_size: NA
cdr3_length: 12
cdr3_aa: CASGPGNQPQHF
cdr3_nt: TGTGCCAGCGGACCAGGTAATCAGCCCCAGCATTTT

d_call: NA
v_call: TRBV6-6
j_call: TRBJ2-3
clone_size: few
cdr3_length: 14
cdr3_aa: CASKTIVAADTQYF
cdr3_nt: TGTGCCAGCAAGACAATAGTGGCGGCAGATACGCAGTATTTT

d_call: NA
v_call: TRBV7-2
j_call: TRBJ2-3
clone_size: NA
cdr3_length: 16
cdr3_aa: CASSQVADSSTDTQYF
cdr3_nt: TGTGCCAGCAGCCAGGTGGCGGACTCTAGCACAGATACGCAGTATTTT

d_call: NA
v_call: TRBV29-1
j_call: TRBJ2-5
clone_size: NA
cdr3_length: 14
cdr3_aa: CSVLGGGPQETQYF
cdr3_nt: TGCAGCGTCTTAGGAGGTGGGCCCCAAGAGACCCAGTACTTC

d_call: TRBD1
v_call: TRBV6-5
j_call: TRBJ2-1
clone_size: once
cdr3_length: 15
cdr3_aa: CASSRTSGQGYEQFF
cdr3_nt: TGTGCCAGCAGTCGTACATCGGGACAGGGGTATGAGCAGTTCTTC

d_call: NA
v_call: TRBV7-9
j_call: TRBJ2-5
clone_size: many
cdr3_length: 12
cdr3_aa: CASSPRQETQYF
cdr3_nt: TGTGCCAGCAGCCCACGCCAAGAGACCCAGTACTTC

d_call: NA
v_call: TRBV30
j_call: TRBJ2-5
clone_size: NA
cdr3_length: 11
cdr3_aa: CAWTGQETQYF
cdr3_nt: TGTGCCTGGACAGGACAAGAGACCCAGTACTTC

d_call: TRBD1
v_call: TRBV28
j_call: TRBJ2-1
clone_size: NA
cdr3_length: 14
cdr3_aa: CASSGGTGVNEQFF
cdr3_nt: TGTGCCAGCAGTGGCGGGACAGGGGTCAATGAGCAGTTCTTC

d_call: TRBD1
v_call: TRBV20-1
j_call: TRBJ1-2
clone_size: NA
cdr3_length: 14
cdr3_aa: CSAKDPGQGRGYTF
cdr3_nt: TGCAGTGCTAAGGATCCGGGACAGGGGCGAGGCTACACCTTC

d_call: TRBD2
v_call: TRBV20-1
j_call: TRBJ2-3
clone_size: NA
cdr3_length: 16
cdr3_aa: CSARDPSGRGRNTQYF
cdr3_nt: TGCAGTGCTAGAGATCCTAGCGGGAGAGGACGAAATACGCAGTATTTT

d_call: TRBD1
v_call: TRBV9
j_call: TRBJ1-2
clone_size: NA
cdr3_length: 14
cdr3_aa: CASVGGGGDYGYTF
cdr3_nt: TGTGCCTCCGTCGGGGGAGGGGGCGACTATGGCTACACCTTC

d_call: NA
v_call: TRBV3-1
j_call: TRBJ2-7
clone_size: NA
cdr3_length: 17
cdr3_aa: CASSDEAHREPYNEQYF
cdr3_nt: TGTGCCAGCAGCGACGAAGCACACAGGGAACCATACAATGAGCAGTACTTC

d_call: NA
v_call: TRBV7-9
j_call: TRBJ2-1
clone_size: few
cdr3_length: 14
cdr3_aa: CASSLVLGYNEQFF
cdr3_nt: TGTGCCAGCAGCTTAGTGTTGGGTTACAATGAGCAGTTCTTC

d_call: NA
v_call: TRBV5-1
j_call: TRBJ1-6
clone_size: NA
cdr3_length: 15
cdr3_aa: CASTSRDIRNSPLHF
cdr3_nt: TGCGCCAGCACCAGCCGGGACATTCGAAATTCACCCCTCCACTTT

d_call: TRBD2
v_call: TRBV20-1
j_call: TRBJ2-1
clone_size: NA
cdr3_length: 15
cdr3_aa: CSANKRGVAYNEQFF
cdr3_nt: TGCAGTGCTAATAAGCGGGGGGTCGCCTACAATGAGCAGTTCTTC

d_call: TRBD1
v_call: TRBV12-3/TRBV12-4
j_call: TRBJ1-4
clone_size: once
cdr3_length: 17
cdr3_aa: CASSLAGTGGRQEKLFF
cdr3_nt: TGTGCCAGCAGTTTAGCCGGGACAGGGGGCCGGCAAGAAAAACTGTTTTTT

d_call: NA
v_call: TRBV20-1
j_call: TRBJ1-2
clone_size: NA
cdr3_length: 13
cdr3_aa: CSAPTGGFYGYTF
cdr3_nt: TGCAGTGCCCCGACAGGTGGTTTCTATGGCTACACCTTC

d_call: NA
v_call: TRBV7-2
j_call: TRBJ2-3
clone_size: few
cdr3_length: 16
cdr3_aa: CASSWPGHTRTDTQYF
cdr3_nt: TGTGCCAGCAGCTGGCCCGGTCACACACGCACAGATACGCAGTATTTT

d_call: NA
v_call: TRBV28
j_call: TRBJ2-7
clone_size: once
cdr3_length: 15
cdr3_aa: CASTFVSGTYNEQYF
cdr3_nt: TGTGCCAGCACCTTCGTCAGCGGAACCTACAATGAGCAGTACTTC

d_call: NA
v_call: TRBV3-1
j_call: TRBJ2-7
clone_size: NA
cdr3_length: 15
cdr3_aa: CASSRTSGTYYEQYF
cdr3_nt: TGTGCCAGCAGTCGAACGTCCGGGACTTACTACGAGCAGTACTTC

d_call: NA
v_call: TRBV6-5
j_call: TRBJ2-5
clone_size: few
cdr3_length: 15
cdr3_aa: CASSYTAENQETQYF
cdr3_nt: TGTGCCAGCAGTTACACGGCGGAGAACCAAGAGACCCAGTACTTC

d_call: TRBD1
v_call: TRBV28
j_call: TRBJ2-1
clone_size: NA
cdr3_length: 14
cdr3_aa: CASNRDRAKYEQFF
cdr3_nt: TGTGCCAGCAACAGGGACAGAGCCAAGTATGAGCAGTTCTTC